This TCR beta chain was observed in a study of CD8 T cells in ankylosing spondylitis. Each TCR beta library was made by quantitative 5'-RACE that incorporated molecular barcodes. TCRdb passed the 5' RACE reads through MiXCR, listing each CDR3 protein once. The sample has 250,000 or so distinct CDR3 sequences, about 10% seen once. Findings and limits, study-wide: Disease-linked clones proved CD8+ and comparatively uncommon in peripheral blood. Certain motif variants had earlier been reported in reactive arthritis synovial fluid and blood.

Ten or more counts support this clonotype. Its cognate antigen is unknown. With 0 bases removed from V and 2 bases from J, the gap between germline ends came to 5 bases. Germline V gives CDR1 MNHEY, CDR2 SVGAGI. The CDR3 consists of 14 residues. The material sequenced was blood, either unsorted or a sorted T cell fraction (not recorded which). The chain links TRBV6-5 to TRBJ2-4; D unclear. This TCR came from a male donor with ankylosing spondylitis or in good health (not recorded which). CDR3 loop: CASSYSGSKNIQYF. DNA of the CDR3: TGTGCCAGCAGTTACTCAGGTTCCAAAAACATTCAGTACTTC.